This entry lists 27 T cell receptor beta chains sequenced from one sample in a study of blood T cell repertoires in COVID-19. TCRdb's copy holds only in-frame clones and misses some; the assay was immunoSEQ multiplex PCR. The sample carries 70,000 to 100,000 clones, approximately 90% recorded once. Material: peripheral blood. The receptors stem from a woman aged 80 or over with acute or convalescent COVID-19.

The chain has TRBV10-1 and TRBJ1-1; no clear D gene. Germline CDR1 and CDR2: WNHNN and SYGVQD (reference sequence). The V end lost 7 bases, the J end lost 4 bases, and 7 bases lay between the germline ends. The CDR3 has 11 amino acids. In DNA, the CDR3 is TGCGCCAGCAAACGGAGCACTGAAGCTTTCTTT. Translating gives CASKRSTEAFF.

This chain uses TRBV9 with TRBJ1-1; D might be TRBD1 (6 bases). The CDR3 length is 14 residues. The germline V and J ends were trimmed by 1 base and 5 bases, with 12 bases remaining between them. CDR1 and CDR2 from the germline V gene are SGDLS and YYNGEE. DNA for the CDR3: TGTGCCAGCAGCGTATTACAGGGTGGTACTGAAGCTTTCTTT. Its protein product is CASSVLQGGTEAFF.

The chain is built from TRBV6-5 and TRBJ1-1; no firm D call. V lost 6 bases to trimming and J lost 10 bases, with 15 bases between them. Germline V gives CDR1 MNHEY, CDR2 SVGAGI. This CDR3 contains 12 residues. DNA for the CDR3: TGTGCCAGCAGCGCCCTGGGAGCGGTAGCTTTCTTT. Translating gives CASSALGAVAFF.

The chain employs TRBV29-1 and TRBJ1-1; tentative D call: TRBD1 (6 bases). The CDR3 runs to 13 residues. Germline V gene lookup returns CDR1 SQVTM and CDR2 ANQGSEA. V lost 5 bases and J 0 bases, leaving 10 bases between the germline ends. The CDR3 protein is CSVSRTVNTEAFF. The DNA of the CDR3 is TGCAGCGTTAGTCGGACAGTGAACACTGAAGCTTTCTTT.

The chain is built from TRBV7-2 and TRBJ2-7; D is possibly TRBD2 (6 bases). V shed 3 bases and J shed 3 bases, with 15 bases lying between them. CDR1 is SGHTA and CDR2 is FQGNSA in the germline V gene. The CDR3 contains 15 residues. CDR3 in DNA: TGTGCCAGCAGCTTTGGGTGGAGGGGAAACTACGAGCAGTACTTC. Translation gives CASSFGWRGNYEQYF.

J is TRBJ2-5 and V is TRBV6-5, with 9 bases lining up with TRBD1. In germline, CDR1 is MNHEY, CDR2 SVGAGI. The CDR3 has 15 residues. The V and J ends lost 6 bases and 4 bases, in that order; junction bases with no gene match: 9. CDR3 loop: CASRHRGPSGETQYF. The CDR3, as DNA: TGTGCCAGCAGGCACAGGGGGCCATCGGGAGAGACCCAGTACTTC.

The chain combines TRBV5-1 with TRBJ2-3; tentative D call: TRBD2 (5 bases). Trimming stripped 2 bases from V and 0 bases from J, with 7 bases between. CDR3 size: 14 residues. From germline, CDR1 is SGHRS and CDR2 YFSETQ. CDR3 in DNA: TGCGCCAGCAGCTTCGGACTGAGCACAGATACGCAGTATTTT. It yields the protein CASSFGLSTDTQYF.

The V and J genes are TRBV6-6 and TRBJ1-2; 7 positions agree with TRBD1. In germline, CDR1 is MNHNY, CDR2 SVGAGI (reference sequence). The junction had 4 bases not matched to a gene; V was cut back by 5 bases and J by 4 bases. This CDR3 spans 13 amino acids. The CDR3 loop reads CASSKQGSYGYTF. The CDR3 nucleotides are TGTGCCAGCAGTAAACAGGGGAGCTATGGCTACACCTTC.

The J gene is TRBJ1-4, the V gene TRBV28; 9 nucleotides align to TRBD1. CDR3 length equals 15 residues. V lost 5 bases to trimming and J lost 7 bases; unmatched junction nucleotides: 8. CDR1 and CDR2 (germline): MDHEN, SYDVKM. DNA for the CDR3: TGTGCCAGCAGTGTGACAGGGGGTTTGAGTGAAAAACTGTTTTTT. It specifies CASSVTGGLSEKLFF.

The CDR3 DNA reads as TGTGCCAGCAGGCGGCAGGGGGTCGCTGAAGCTTTCTTT. Translating gives CASRRQGVAEAFF. The chain is built from TRBV25-1 and TRBJ1-1; TRBD1 agrees at 7 bases. CDR1 is MGHDK and CDR2 is SYGVNS in the germline V gene. J was trimmed by 6 bases and V by 6 bases; bases with no gene match: 7. CDR3 length: 13 amino acids.

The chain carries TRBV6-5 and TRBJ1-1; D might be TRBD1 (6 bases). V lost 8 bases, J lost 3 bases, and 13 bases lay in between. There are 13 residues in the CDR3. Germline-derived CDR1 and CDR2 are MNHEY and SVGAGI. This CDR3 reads CASHGQRYTEAFF. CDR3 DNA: TGTGCCAGCCACGGACAGAGGTACACTGAAGCTTTCTTT.

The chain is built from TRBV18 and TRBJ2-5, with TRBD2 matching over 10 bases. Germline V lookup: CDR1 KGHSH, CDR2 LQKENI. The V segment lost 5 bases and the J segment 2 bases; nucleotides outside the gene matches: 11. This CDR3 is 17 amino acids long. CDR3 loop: CASSSLAGANLQETQYF. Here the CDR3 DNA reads TGTGCCAGCTCATCTCTAGCGGGGGCGAATCTACAAGAGACCCAGTACTTC.

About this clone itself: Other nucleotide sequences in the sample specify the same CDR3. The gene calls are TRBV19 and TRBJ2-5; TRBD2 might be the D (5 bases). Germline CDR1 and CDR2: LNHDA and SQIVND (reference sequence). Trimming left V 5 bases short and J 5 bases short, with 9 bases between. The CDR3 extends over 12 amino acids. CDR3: CASSSSGETQYF. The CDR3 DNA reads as TGTGCCAGTAGTTCCTCGGGGGAGACCCAGTACTTC. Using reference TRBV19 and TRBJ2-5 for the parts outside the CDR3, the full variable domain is DGGITQSPKYLFRKEGQNVTLSCEQNLNHDAMYWYRQDPGQGLRLIYYSQIVNDFQKGDIAEGYSVSREKKESFPLTVTSAQKNPTAFYLCASSSSGETQYFGPGTRLLVL.

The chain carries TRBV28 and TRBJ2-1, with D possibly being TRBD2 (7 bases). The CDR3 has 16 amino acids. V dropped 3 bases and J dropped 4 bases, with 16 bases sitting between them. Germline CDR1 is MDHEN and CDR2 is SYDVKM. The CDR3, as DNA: TGTGCCAGCAGTTTGGGTGGGGGAGGGGGTTACAATGAGCAGTTCTTC. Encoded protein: CASSLGGGGGYNEQFF.

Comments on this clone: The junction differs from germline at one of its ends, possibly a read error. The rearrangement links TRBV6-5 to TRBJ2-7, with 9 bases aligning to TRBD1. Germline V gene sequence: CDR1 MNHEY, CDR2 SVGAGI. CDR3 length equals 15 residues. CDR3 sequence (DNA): TGTGCCAGCAGTCTAACAGGGGGCGCCTCCGACGAGCAGTACTTC. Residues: CASSLTGGASDEQYF.

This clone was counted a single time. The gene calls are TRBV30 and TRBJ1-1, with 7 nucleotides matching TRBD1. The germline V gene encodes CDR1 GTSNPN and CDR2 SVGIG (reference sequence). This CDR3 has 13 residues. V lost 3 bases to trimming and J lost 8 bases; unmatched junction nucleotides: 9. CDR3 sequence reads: CAWRAGGPLEAFF. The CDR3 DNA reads TGTGCCTGGAGAGCAGGGGGACCACTCGAAGCTTTCTTT.

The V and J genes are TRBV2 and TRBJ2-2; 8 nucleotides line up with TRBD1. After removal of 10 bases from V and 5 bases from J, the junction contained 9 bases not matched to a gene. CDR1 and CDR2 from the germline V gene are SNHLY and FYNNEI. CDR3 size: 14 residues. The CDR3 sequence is CATLGQEGTGELFF. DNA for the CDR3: TGTGCCACCCTGGGACAGGAGGGGACCGGGGAGCTGTTTTTT.

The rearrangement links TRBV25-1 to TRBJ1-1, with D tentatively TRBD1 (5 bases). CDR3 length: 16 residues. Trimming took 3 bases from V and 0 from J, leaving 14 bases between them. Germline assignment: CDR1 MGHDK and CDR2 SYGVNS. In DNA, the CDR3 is TGTGCCAGCAGTGAGTTAGGGCGGGGGATGAACACTGAAGCTTTCTTT. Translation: CASSELGRGMNTEAFF.

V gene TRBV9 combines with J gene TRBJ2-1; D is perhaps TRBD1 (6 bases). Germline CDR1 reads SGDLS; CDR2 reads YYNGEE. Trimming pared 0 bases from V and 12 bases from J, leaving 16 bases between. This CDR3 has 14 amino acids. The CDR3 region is CASSVAYRDTRQFF. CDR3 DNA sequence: TGTGCCAGCAGCGTAGCATATCGGGACACGAGGCAGTTCTTC.

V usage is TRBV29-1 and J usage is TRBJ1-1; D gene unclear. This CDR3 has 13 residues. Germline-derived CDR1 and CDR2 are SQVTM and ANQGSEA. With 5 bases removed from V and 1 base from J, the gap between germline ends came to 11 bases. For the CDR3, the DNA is TGCAGCGTTCACCGGGAACCGAACACTGAAGCTTTCTTT. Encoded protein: CSVHREPNTEAFF.

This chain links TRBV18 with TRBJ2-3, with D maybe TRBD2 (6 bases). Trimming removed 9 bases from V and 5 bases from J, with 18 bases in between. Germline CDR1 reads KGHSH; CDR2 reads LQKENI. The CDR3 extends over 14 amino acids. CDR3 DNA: TGTGCCAGTTTCCAGACCGGGAGAGTAGATACGCAGTATTTT. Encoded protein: CASFQTGRVDTQYF.

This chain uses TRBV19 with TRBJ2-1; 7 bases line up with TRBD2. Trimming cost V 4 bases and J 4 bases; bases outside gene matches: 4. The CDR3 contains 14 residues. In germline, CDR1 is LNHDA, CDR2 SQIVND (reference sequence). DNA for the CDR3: TGTGCCAGTAGTACCGGGGGGTTTTACAATGAGCAGTTCTTC. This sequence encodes CASSTGGFYNEQFF.

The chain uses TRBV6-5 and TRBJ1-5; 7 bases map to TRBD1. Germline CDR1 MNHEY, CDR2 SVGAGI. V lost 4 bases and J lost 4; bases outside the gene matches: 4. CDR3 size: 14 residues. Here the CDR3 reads CASSSDRFNQPQHF. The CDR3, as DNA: TGTGCCAGCAGTTCGGACAGGTTTAATCAGCCCCAGCATTTT.

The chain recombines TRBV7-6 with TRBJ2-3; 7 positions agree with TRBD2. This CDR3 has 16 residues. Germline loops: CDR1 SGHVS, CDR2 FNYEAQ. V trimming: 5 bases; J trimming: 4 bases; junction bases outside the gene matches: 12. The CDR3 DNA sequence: TGTGCCAGCAGCCCTATGAGCGGGATGGGCGCAGATACGCAGTATTTT. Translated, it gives CASSPMSGMGADTQYF.

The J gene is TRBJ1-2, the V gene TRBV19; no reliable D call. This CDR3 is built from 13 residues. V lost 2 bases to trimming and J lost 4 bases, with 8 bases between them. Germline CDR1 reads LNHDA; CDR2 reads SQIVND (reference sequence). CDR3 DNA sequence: TGTGCCAGTAGTATATCTAACCCCTATGGCTACACCTTC. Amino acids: CASSISNPYGYTF.

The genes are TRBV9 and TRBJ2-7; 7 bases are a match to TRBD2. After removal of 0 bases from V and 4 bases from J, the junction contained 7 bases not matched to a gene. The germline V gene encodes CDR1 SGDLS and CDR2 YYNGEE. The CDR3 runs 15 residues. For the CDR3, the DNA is TGTGCCAGCAGCGTAGCCGTCGCGGGAGAGTACGAGCAGTACTTC. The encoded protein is CASSVAVAGEYEQYF.

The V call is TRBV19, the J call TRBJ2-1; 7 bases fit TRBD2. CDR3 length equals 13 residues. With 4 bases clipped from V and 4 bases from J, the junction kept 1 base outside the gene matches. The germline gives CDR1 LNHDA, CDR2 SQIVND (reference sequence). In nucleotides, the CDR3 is TGTGCCAGTAGTAGGGGACTATACAATGAGCAGTTCTTC. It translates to CASSRGLYNEQFF. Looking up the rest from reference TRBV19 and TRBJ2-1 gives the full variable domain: DGGITQSPKYLFRKEGQNVTLSCEQNLNHDAMYWYRQDPGQGLRLIYYSQIVNDFQKGDIAEGYSVSREKKESFPLTVTSAQKNPTAFYLCASSRGLYNEQFFGPGTRLTVL.